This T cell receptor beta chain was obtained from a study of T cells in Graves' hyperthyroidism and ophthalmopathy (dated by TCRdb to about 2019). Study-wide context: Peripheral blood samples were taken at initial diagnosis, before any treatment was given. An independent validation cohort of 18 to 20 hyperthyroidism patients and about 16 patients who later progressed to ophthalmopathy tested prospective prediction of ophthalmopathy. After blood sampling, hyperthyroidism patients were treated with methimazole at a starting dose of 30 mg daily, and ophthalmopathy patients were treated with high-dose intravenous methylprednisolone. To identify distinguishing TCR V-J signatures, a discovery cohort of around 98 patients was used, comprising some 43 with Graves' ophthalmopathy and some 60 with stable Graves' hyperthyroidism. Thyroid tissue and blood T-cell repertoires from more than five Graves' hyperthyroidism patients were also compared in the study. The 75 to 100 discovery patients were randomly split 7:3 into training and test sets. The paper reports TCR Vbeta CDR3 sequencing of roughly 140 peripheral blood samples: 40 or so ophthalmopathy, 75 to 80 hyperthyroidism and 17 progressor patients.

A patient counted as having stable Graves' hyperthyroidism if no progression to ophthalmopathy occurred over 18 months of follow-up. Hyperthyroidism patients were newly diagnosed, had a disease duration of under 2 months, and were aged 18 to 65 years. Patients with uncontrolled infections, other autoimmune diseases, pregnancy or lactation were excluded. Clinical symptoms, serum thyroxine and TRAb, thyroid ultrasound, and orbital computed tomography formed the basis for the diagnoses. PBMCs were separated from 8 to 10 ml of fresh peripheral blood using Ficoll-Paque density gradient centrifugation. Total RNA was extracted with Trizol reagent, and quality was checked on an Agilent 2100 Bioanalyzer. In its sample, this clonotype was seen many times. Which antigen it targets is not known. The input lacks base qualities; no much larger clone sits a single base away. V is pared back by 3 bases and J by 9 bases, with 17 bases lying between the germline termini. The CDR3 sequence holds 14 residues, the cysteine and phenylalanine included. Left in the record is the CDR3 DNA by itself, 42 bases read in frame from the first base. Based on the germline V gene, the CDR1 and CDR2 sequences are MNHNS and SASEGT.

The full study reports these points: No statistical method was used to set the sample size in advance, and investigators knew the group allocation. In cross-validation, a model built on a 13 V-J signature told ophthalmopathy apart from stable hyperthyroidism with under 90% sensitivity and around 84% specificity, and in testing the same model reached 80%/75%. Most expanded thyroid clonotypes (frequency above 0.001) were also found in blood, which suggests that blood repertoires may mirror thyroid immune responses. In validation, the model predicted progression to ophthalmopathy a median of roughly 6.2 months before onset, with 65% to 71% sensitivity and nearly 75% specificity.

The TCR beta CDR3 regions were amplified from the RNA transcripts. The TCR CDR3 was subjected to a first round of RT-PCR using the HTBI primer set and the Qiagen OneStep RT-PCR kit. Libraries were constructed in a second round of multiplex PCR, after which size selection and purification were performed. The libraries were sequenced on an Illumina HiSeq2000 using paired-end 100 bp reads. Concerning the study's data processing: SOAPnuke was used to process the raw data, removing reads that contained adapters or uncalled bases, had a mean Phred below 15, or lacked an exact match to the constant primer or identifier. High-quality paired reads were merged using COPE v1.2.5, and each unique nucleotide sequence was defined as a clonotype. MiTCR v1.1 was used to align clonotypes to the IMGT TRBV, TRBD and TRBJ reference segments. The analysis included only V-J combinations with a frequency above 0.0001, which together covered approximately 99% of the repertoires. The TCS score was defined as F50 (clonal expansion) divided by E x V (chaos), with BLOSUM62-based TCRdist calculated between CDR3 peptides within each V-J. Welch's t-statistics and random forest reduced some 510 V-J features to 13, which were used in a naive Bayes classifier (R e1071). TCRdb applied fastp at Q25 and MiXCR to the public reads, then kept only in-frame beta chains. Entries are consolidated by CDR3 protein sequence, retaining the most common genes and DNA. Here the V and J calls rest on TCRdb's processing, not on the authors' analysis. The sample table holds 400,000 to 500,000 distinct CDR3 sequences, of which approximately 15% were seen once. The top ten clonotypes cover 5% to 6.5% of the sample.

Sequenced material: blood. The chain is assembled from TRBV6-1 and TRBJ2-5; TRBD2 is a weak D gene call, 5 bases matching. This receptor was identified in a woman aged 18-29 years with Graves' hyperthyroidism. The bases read TGTGCCAGCAGTGAGGCTGGCACCCGAGCGGCCCAGTACTTC. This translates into CASSEAGTRAAQYF.